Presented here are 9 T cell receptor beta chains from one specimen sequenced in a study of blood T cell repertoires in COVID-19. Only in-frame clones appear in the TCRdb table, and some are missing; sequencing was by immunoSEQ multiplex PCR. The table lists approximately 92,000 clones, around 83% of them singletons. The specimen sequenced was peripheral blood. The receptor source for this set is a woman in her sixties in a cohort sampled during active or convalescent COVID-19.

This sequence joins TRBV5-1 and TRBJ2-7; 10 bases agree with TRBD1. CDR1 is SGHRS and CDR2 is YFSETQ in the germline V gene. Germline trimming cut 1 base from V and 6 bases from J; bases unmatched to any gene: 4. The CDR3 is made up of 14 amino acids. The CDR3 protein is CASSLRQGAGEQYF. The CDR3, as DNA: TGCGCCAGCAGCTTGAGACAGGGGGCAGGCGAGCAGTACTTC.

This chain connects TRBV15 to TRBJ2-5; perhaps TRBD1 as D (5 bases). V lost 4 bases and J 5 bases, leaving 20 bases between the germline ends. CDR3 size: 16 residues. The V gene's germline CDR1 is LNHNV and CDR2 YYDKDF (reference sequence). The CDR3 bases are TGTGCCACCAGCACCCTAAGGGGCCCTGCGAGGGAGACCCAGTACTTC. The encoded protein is CATSTLRGPARETQYF.

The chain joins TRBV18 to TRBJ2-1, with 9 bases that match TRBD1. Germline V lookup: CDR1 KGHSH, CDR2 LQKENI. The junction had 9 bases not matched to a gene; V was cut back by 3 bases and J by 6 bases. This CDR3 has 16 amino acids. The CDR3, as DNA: TGTGCCAGCTCACCCAATATCAGGACAGGGGTCAATGAGCAGTTCTTC. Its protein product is CASSPNIRTGVNEQFF.

CDR3 nucleotides: TGTGCCATCAGTGAGTCCCGGGGAACCGGGCACGAGCAGTACTTC. This codes for CAISESRGTGHEQYF. This chain joins TRBV10-3 and TRBJ2-7; a possible D gene is TRBD2 (5 bases). Germline V gene data show CDR1 as ENHRY and CDR2 as SYGVKD. The CDR3 has 15 amino acids. Trimming took off 0 bases at V and 5 bases at J, with 14 bases between the two ends.

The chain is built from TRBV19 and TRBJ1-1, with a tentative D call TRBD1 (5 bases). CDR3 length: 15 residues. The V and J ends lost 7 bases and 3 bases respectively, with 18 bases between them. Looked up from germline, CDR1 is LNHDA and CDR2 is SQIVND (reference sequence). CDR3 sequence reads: CASTRGFRGDTEAFF. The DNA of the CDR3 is TGTGCCAGTACCCGGGGGTTCCGGGGGGACACTGAAGCTTTCTTT.

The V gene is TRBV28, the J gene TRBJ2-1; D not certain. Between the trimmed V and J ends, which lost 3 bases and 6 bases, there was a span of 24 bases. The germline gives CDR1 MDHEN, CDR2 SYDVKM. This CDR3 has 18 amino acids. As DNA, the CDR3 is TGTGCCAGCAGTTTCTCGGCTAATGGAGACTCCTCGACCAATGAGCAGTTCTTC. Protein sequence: CASSFSANGDSSTNEQFF.

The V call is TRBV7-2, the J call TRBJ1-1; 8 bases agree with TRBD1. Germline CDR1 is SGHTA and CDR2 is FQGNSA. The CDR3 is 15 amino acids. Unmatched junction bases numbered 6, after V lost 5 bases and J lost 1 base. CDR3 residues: CASSPRTGRNTEAFF. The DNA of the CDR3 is TGTGCCAGCAGCCCTCGGACAGGGAGGAACACTGAAGCTTTCTTT. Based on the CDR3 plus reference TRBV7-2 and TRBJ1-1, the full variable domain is GAGVSQSPSNKVTEKGKDVELRCDPISGHTALYWYRQSLGQGLEFLIYFQGNSAPDKSGLPSDRFSAERTGGSVSTLTIQRTQQEDSAVYLCASSPRTGRNTEAFFGQGTRLTVV.

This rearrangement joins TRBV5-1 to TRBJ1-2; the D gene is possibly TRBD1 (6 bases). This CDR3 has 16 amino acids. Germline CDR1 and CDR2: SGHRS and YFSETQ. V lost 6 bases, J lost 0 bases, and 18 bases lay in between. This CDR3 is CASTLSGQSTNYGYTF. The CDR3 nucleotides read TGCGCCAGCACCCTATCTGGACAGTCAACTAACTATGGCTACACCTTC.

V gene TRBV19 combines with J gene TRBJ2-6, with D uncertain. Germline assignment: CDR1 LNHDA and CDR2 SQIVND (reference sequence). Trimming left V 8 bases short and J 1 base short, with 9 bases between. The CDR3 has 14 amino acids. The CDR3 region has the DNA TGTGCCAGTTTGAGAGGATCTGGGGCCAACGTCCTGACTTTC. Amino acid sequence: CASLRGSGANVLTF.